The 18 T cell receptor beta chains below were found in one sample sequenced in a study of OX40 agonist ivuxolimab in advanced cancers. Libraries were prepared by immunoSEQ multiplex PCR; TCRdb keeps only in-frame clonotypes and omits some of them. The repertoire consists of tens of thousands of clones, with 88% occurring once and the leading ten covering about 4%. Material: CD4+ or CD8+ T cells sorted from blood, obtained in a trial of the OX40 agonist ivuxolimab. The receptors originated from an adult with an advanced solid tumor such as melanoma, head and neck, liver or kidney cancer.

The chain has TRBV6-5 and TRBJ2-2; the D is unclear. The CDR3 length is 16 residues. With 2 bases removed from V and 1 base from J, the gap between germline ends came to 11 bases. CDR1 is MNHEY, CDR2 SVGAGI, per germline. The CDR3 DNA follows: TGTGCCAGCAGTTACCTCCTGGGCGGGAACACCGGGGAGCTGTTTTTT. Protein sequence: CASSYLLGGNTGELFF.

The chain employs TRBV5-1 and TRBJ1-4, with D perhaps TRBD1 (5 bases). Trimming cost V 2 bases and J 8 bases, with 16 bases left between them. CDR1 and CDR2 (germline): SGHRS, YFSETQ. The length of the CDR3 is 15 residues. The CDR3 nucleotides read TGCGCCAGCAGCTTTGGGGCAGCGAAGGGGGAAAAACTGTTTTTT. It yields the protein CASSFGAAKGEKLFF.

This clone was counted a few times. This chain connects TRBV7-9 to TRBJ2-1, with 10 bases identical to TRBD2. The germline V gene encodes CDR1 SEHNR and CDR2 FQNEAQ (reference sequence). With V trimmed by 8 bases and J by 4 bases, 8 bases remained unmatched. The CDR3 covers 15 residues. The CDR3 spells CASGRLAGGYNEQFF. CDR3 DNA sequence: TGTGCCAGCGGCCGACTAGCGGGCGGATACAATGAGCAGTTCTTC.

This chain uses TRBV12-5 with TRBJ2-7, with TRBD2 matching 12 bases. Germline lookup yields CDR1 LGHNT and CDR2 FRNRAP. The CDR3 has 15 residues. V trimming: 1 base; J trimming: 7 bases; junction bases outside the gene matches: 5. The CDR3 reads CASGLGLAGVGEQYF. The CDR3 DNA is TGTGCTAGTGGTTTGGGACTAGCGGGAGTAGGTGAGCAGTACTTC.

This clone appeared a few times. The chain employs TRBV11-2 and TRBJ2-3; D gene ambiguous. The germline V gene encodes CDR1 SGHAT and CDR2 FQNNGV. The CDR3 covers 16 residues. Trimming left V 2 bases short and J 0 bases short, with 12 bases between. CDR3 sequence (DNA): TGTGCCAGCAGCTTATGGTTCGGCGCTAGCACAGATACGCAGTATTTT. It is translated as CASSLWFGASTDTQYF.

CDR3 residues: CASSAGGGTGATGELFF. The CDR3 nucleotides are TGCGCCAGCAGCGCGGGAGGTGGGACAGGGGCCACCGGGGAGCTGTTTTTT. This chain joins TRBV5-1 and TRBJ2-2, with 10 bases fitting TRBD1. With V trimmed by 4 bases and J by 4 bases, 10 bases remained unmatched. The CDR3 spans 17 residues. Germline assignment: CDR1 SGHRS and CDR2 YFSETQ.

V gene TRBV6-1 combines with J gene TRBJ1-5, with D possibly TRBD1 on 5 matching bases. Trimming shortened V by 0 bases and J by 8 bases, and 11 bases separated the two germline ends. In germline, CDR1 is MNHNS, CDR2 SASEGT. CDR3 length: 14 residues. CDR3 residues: CASSEAPGGEPQHF. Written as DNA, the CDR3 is TGTGCCAGCAGTGAAGCGCCCGGGGGGGAGCCCCAGCATTTT.

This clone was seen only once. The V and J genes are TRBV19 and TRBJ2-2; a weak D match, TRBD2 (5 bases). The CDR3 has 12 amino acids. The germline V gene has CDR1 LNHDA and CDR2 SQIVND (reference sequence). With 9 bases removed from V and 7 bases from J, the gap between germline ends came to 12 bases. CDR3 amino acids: CASYREGGELFF. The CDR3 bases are TGTGCCAGCTACCGGGAAGGCGGGGAGCTGTTTTTT.

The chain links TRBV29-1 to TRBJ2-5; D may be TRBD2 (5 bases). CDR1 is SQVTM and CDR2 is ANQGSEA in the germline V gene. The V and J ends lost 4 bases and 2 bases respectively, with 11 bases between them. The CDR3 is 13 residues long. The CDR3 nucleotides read TGCAGCGTTGCGGCTGGACTGCAAGAGACCCAGTACTTC. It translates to CSVAAGLQETQYF.

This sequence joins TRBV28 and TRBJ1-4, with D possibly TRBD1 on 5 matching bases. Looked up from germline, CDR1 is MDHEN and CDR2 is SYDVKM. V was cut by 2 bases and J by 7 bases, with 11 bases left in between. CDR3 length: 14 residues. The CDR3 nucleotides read TGTGCCAGCAGTTTAGGGGCTCGGGGTGAAAAACTGTTTTTT. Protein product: CASSLGARGEKLFF.

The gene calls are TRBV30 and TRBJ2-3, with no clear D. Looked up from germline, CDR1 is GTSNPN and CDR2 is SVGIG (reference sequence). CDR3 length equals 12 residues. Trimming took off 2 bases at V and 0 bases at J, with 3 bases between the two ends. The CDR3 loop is CAWSFSTDTQYF. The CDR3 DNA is TGTGCCTGGAGTTTTAGCACAGATACGCAGTATTTT.

The CDR3 region has the DNA TGCGCCAGCAGCCAAGATGGGGAGCAGTTCTTC. Encoded protein: CASSQDGEQFF. The chain employs TRBV4-1 and TRBJ2-1; no firm D call. CDR3 length: 11 amino acids. Trimming shortened V by 0 bases and J by 10 bases, and 4 bases separated the two germline ends. Germline V CDR1 and CDR2: MGHRA, YSYEKL.

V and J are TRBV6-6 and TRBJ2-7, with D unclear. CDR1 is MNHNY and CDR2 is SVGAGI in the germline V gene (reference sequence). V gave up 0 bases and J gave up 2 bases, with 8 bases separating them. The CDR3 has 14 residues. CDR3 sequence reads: CASSYSAFTYEQYF. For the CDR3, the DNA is TGTGCCAGCAGTTACTCCGCGTTTACCTACGAGCAGTACTTC.

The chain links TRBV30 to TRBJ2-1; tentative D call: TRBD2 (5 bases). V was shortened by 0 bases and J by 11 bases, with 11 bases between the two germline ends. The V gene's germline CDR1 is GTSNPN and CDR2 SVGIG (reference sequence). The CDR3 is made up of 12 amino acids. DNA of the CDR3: TGTGCCTGGAGTGTCCAGTGGGAGAAGCAGTTCTTC. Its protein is CAWSVQWEKQFF.

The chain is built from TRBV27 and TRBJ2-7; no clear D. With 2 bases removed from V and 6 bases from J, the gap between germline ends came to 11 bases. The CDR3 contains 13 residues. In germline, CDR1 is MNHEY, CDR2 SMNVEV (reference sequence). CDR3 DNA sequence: TGTGCCAGCAGTTTACGGAATAGCCGCGAGCAGTACTTC. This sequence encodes CASSLRNSREQYF.

The CDR3 here is CASSHGTENEKLFF. The CDR3 DNA reads TGTGCCAGCTCGCACGGGACAGAAAATGAAAAACTGTTTTTT. This chain connects TRBV18 to TRBJ1-4; 7 bases fit TRBD1. Germline V gene sequence: CDR1 KGHSH, CDR2 LQKENI. Trimming at V came to 6 bases and at J to 5 bases, leaving 6 bases not matched to a gene. There are 14 residues in the CDR3.

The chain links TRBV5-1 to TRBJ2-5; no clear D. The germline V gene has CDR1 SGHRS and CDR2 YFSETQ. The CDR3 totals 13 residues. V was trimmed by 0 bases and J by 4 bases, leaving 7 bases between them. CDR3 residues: CASSLGRGETQYF. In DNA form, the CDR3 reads TGCGCCAGCAGCTTGGGACGAGGAGAGACCCAGTACTTC.

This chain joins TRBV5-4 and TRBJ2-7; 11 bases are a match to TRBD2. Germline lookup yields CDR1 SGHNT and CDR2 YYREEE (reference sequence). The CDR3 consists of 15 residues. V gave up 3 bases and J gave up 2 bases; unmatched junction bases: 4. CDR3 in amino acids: CASSSTSGATYEQYF. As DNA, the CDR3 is TGTGCCAGCAGCTCGACTAGCGGGGCTACCTACGAGCAGTACTTC.